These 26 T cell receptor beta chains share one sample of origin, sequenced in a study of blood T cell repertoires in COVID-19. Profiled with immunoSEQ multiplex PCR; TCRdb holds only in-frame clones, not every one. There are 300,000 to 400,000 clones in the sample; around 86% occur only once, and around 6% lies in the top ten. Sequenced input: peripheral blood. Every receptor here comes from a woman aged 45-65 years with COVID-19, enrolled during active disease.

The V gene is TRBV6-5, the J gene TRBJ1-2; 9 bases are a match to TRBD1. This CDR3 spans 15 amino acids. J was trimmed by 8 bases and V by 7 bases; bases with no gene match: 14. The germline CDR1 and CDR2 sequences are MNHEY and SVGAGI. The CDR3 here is CASMNGRQGVSGYTF. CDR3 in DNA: TGTGCCAGCATGAACGGGCGACAGGGGGTGAGCGGCTACACCTTC.

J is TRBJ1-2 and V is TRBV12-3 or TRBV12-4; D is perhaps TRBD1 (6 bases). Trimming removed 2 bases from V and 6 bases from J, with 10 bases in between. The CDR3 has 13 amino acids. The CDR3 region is CASSLHREHGYTF. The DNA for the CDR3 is TGTGCCAGCAGTTTACACAGGGAACATGGCTACACCTTC.

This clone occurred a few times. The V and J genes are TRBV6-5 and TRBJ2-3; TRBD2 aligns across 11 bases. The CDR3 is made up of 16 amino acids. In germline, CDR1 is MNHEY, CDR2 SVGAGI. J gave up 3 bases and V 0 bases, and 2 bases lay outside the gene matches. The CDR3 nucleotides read TGTGCCAGCAGTTACTCGATAGCGGGAGGGACAGATACGCAGTATTTT. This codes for CASSYSIAGGTDTQYF.

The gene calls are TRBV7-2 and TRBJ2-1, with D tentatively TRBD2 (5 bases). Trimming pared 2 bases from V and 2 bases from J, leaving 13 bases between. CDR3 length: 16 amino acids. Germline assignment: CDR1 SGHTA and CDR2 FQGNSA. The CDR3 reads CASSLLGLATYNEQFF. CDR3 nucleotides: TGTGCCAGCAGCTTACTTGGGCTAGCCACCTACAATGAGCAGTTCTTC.

The CDR3 loop is CASKNSGSYGYTF. The CDR3 region has the DNA TGTGCCAGCAAAAACAGCGGTAGCTATGGCTACACCTTC. The chain is built from TRBV25-1 and TRBJ1-2; no reliable D call. The CDR3 is 13 residues long. The germline V and J ends were trimmed by 7 bases and 4 bases, with 13 bases remaining between them. Germline assignment: CDR1 MGHDK and CDR2 SYGVNS.

CDR3 sequence: CASSPPGLLQETQYF. CDR3 bases: TGTGCCAGCAGCCCTCCGGGACTCCTACAAGAGACCCAGTACTTC. The chain couples TRBV3-1 (or the pseudogene TRBV3-2) to TRBJ2-5, with D perhaps matching TRBD2 (6 bases). This CDR3 is built from 15 residues. The V end lost 4 bases, the J end lost 2 bases, and 14 bases lay between the germline ends. Germline V gene data show CDR1 as LGHDT and CDR2 as YNNKEL (reference sequence).

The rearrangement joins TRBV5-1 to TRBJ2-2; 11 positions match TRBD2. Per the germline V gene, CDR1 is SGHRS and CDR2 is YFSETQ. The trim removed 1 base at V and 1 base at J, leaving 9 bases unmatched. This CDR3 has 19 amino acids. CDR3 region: CASSLTPGLAVKNTGELFF. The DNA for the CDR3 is TGCGCCAGCAGCTTGACTCCGGGACTAGCGGTGAAGAACACCGGGGAGCTGTTTTTT.

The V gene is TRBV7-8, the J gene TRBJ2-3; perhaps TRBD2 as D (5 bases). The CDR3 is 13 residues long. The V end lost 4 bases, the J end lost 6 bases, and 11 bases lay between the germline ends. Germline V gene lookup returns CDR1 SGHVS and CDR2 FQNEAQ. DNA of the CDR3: TGTGCCAGCAGCTCCCGGAGGCCCGATACGCAGTATTTT. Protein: CASSSRRPDTQYF.

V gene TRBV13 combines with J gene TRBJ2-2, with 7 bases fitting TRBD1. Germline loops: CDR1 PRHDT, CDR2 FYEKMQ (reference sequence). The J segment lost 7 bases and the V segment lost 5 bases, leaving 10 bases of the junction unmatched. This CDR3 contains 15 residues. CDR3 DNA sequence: TGTGCCAGCAGCCCAAGACAGGGAAAAAGCGGGGAGCTGTTTTTT. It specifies CASSPRQGKSGELFF.

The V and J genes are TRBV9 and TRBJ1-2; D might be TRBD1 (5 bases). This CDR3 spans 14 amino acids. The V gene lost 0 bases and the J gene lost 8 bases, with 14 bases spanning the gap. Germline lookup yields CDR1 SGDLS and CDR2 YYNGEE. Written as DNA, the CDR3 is TGTGCCAGCAGCGTAGTTGGGGCAGGGTCGGGCTACACCTTC. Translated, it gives CASSVVGAGSGYTF.

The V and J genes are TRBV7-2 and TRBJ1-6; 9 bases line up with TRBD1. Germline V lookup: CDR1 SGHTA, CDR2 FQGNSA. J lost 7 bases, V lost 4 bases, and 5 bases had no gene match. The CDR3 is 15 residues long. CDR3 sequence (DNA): TGTGCCAGCAGCTGGACAGGGGCGACCAATTCACCCCTCCACTTT. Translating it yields CASSWTGATNSPLHF.

CDR3 residues: CASSYSRNNDQPQHF. The CDR3 DNA follows: TGTGCCAGCAGTTACTCGAGGAACAACGATCAGCCCCAGCATTTT. V is TRBV6-5 and J is TRBJ1-5; no reliable D call. This CDR3 is built from 15 residues. Trimming cost V 0 bases and J 5 bases, with 11 bases left between them. CDR1 and CDR2 from the germline V gene are MNHEY and SVGAGI.

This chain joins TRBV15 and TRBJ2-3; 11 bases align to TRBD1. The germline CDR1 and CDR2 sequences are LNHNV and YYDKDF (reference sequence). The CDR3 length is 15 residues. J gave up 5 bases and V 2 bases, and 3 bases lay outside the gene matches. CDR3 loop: CATSRRTGGEDTQYF. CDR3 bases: TGTGCCACCAGCAGACGGACAGGGGGCGAAGATACGCAGTATTTT.

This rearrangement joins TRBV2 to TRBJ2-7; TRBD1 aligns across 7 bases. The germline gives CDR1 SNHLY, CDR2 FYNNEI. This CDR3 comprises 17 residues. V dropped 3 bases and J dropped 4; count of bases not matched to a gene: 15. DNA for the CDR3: TGTGCCAGCAGTGAGTTTACCGGGACAGCACCGAGTTACGAGCAGTACTTC. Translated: CASSEFTGTAPSYEQYF.

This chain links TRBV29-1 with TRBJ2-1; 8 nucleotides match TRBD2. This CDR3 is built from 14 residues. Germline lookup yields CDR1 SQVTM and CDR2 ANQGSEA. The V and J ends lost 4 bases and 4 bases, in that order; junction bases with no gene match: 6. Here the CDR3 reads CSVAGLAEYNEQFF. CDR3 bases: TGCAGCGTTGCTGGACTAGCAGAATACAATGAGCAGTTCTTC.

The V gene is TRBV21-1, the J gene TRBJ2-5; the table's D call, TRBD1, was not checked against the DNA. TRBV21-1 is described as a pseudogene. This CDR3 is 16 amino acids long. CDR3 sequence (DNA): TGTGCCAGCACCCCTGACAGGACAGGGGAGAGAGAGACCCAGTACTTC. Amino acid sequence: CASTPDRTGERETQYF.

The CDR3 is CASSLGARAENIQYF. DNA of the CDR3: TGTGCCAGCAGCCTAGGGGCCAGGGCTGAAAACATTCAGTACTTC. The rearrangement uses TRBV11-2 and TRBJ2-4; TRBD1 is a possible D gene (5 bases). CDR3 length: 15 amino acids. Germline-derived CDR1 and CDR2 are SGHAT and FQNNGV. V lost 5 bases and J lost 5, with 16 bases in between.

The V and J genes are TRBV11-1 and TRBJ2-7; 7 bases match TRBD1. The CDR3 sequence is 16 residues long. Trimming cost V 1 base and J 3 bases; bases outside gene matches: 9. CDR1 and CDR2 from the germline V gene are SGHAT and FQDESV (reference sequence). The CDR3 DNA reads TGTGCCAGCAGCTTAGTCGGGACAGCTACCCACTACGAGCAGTACTTC. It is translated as CASSLVGTATHYEQYF.

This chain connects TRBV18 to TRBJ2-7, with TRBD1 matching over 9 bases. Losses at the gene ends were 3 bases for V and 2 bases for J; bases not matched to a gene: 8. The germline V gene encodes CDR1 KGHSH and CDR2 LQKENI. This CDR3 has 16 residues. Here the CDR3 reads CASSPVPGTGTYEQYF. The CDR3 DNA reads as TGTGCCAGCTCACCGGTACCCGGGACAGGGACCTACGAGCAGTACTTC.

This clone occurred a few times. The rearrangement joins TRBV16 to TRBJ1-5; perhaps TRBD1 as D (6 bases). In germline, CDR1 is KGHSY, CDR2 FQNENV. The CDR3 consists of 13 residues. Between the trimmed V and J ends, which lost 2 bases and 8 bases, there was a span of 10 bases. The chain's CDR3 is CASSQNRAEPQHF. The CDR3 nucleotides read TGTGCCAGCAGCCAAAACAGGGCGGAGCCCCAGCATTTT.

The CDR3 loop reads CASSLYGTGGTEAFF. CDR3 nucleotide sequence: TGTGCCAGCAGCTTATATGGGACAGGGGGCACTGAAGCTTTCTTT. V usage is TRBV13 and J usage is TRBJ1-1; 11 bases align to TRBD1. This CDR3 has 15 residues. Trimming took 2 bases from V and 4 from J; bases not matched to a gene: 3. The germline V gene encodes CDR1 PRHDT and CDR2 FYEKMQ (reference sequence).

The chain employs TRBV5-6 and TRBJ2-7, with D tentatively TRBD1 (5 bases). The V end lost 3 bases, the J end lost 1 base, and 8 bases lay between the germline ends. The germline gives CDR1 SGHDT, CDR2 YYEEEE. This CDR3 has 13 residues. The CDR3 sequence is CASSSQGSYEQYF. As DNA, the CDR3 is TGTGCCAGCAGCTCCCAGGGATCCTACGAGCAGTACTTC.

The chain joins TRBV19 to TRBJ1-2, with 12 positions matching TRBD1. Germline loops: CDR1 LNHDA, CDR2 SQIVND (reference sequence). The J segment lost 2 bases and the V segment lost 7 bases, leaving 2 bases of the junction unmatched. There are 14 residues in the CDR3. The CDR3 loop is CASIGTGGNYGYTF. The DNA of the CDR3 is TGTGCCAGTATAGGGACAGGGGGCAACTATGGCTACACCTTC.

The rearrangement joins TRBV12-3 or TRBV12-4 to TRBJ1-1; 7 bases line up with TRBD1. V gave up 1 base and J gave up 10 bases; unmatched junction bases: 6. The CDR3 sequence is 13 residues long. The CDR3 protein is CASSLGQGGRAFF. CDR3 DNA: TGTGCCAGCAGTTTAGGGCAGGGGGGAAGAGCTTTCTTT.

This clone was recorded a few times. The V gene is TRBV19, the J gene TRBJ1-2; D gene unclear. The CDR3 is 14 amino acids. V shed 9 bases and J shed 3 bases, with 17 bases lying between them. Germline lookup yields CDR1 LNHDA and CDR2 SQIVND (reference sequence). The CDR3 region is CASGRAGEDYGYTF. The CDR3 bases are TGTGCCAGCGGGAGGGCGGGAGAAGACTATGGCTACACCTTC.

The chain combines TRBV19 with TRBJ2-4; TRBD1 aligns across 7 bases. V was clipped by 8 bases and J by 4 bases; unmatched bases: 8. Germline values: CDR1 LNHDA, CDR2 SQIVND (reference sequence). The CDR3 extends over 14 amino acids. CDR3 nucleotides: TGTGCCAGTGACGCCGGGACAGCTAAAAACATTCAGTACTTC. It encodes CASDAGTAKNIQYF.